A single sample gave rise to the 20 T cell receptor beta chains below, sequenced in a study of cytomegalovirus exposure and HLA in healthy donors. The PCR ran on 60 Vbeta and 13 Jbeta primers. Some clones are missing from TCRdb's copy, which holds only in-frame ones; the method was immunoSEQ multiplex PCR. This sample has around 150,000 clones, with approximately 78% found just once. Sequenced: PBMCs. The origin of the receptors is a girl aged 2 to 10 in good health and CMV-seropositive.

This clone has a handful of counts. The chain uses TRBV5-1 and TRBJ2-6; 9 nucleotides align to TRBD2. V trimming: 7 bases; J trimming: 2 bases; junction bases outside the gene matches: 7. CDR3 length: 16 amino acids. Germline V gives CDR1 SGHRS, CDR2 YFSETQ. Written as DNA, the CDR3 is TGCGCCAGCGGATTAGCGGGAGATGCTGGGGCCAACGTCCTGACTTTC. As protein: CASGLAGDAGANVLTF.

The chain is built from TRBV7-9 and TRBJ2-1; the match to TRBD1 covers 7 bases. From germline, CDR1 is SEHNR and CDR2 FQNEAQ (reference sequence). After removal of 3 bases from V and 7 bases from J, the junction contained 0 bases not matched to a gene. The CDR3 consists of 12 residues. CDR3: CASSLTGNEQFF. CDR3 bases: TGTGCCAGCAGCTTGACAGGGAATGAGCAGTTCTTC.

The V gene is TRBV28, the J gene TRBJ1-4; D perhaps matches TRBD1 (6 bases). The CDR3 has 14 amino acids. V lost 5 bases, J lost 10 bases, and 17 bases lay in between. Germline loops: CDR1 MDHEN, CDR2 SYDVKM. CDR3: CASSPQGSSRKLFF. Here the CDR3 DNA reads TGTGCCAGCAGTCCTCAGGGGTCCTCCAGAAAACTGTTTTTT.

The chain uses TRBV4-1 and TRBJ1-1; a weak D match, TRBD1 (6 bases). The CDR3 has 15 residues. CDR1 is MGHRA, CDR2 YSYEKL, per germline. Trimming shortened V by 2 bases and J by 7 bases, and 17 bases separated the two germline ends. The CDR3 nucleotides read TGCGCCAGCAGCCAACCCCCCCGAGGACAGCTTGAAGCTTTCTTT. Encoded protein: CASSQPPRGQLEAFF.

The chain carries TRBV30 and TRBJ1-5; no reliable D call. CDR1 is GTSNPN and CDR2 is SVGIG in the germline V gene (reference sequence). V shed 8 bases and J shed 3 bases, with 11 bases lying between them. The CDR3 spans 12 residues. CDR3 in amino acids: CATDGFNQPQHF. The CDR3 nucleotides read TGTGCCACCGACGGGTTCAATCAGCCCCAGCATTTT.

The chain has TRBV28 and TRBJ2-3; TRBD2 aligns across 9 bases. V was clipped by 2 bases and J by 5 bases; unmatched bases: 5. CDR1 is MDHEN and CDR2 is SYDVKM in the germline V gene. CDR3 length: 15 residues. CDR3 DNA sequence: TGTGCCAGCAGTTTAGGCGGGAGGGCCCGAGATACGCAGTATTTT. This translates into CASSLGGRARDTQYF.

This sequence joins TRBV4-1 and TRBJ2-7; D is possibly TRBD1 (6 bases). V lost 3 bases to trimming and J lost 1 base, with 19 bases between them. Germline values: CDR1 MGHRA, CDR2 YSYEKL. The CDR3 has 17 amino acids. DNA for the CDR3: TGCGCCAGCAGCCAGGGTCGACTGACAGGTAGTTCCTACGAGCAGTACTTC. This sequence encodes CASSQGRLTGSSYEQYF.

This sequence joins TRBV6-6 and TRBJ1-1, with TRBD1 as a possible D gene (5 bases). Trimming removed 2 bases from V and 1 base from J, with 5 bases in between. The germline V gene encodes CDR1 MNHNY and CDR2 SVGAGI (reference sequence). This CDR3 is built from 13 residues. The DNA for the CDR3 is TGTGCCAGCAGTTACGACAGGAACACTGAAGCTTTCTTT. Translated: CASSYDRNTEAFF.

This chain links TRBV7-9 with TRBJ2-4; maybe TRBD2 (5 bases). The CDR3 extends over 17 amino acids. V lost 3 bases and J lost 0, with 15 bases in between. Germline CDR1 reads SEHNR; CDR2 reads FQNEAQ (reference sequence). This CDR3 is CASSFSGGGPAKNIQYF. The CDR3 nucleotides read TGTGCCAGCAGCTTCTCGGGCGGAGGACCAGCCAAAAACATTCAGTACTTC.

Regarding this clone: One end of the junction varies from germline; a read error may be responsible. V and J are TRBV2 and TRBJ2-3; 7 bases align to TRBD1. CDR1 and CDR2 from the germline V gene are SNHLY and FYNNEI. The CDR3 spans 11 residues. The CDR3 protein is CASSEALQGFF. The CDR3 bases are TGTGCCAGCAGTGAAGCGTTACAGGGGTTTTTT.

The chain has TRBV11-3 and TRBJ2-2; D ambiguous. The length of the CDR3 is 17 residues. V lost 0 bases to trimming and J lost 5 bases, with 16 bases between them. Germline V gene lookup returns CDR1 SGHNT and CDR2 YENEEA. The DNA of the CDR3 is TGTGCCAGCAGCTTAGATCGCCCCCTGACTCAAACCGGGGAGCTGTTTTTT. This encodes CASSLDRPLTQTGELFF. The whole variable domain, filled in from reference TRBV11-3 and TRBJ2-2, reads EAGVVQSPRYKIIEKKQPVAFWCNPISGHNTLYWYLQNLGQGPELLIRYENEEAVDDSQLPKDRFSAERLKGVDSTLKIQPAELGDSAVYLCASSLDRPLTQTGELFFGEGSRLTVL.

This clone is a singleton in its sample. This chain links TRBV29-1 with TRBJ2-3; the D gene is possibly TRBD2 (6 bases). The germline V gene encodes CDR1 SQVTM and CDR2 ANQGSEA. Trimming removed 7 bases at V and 0 bases at J, with 17 bases between. The CDR3 runs to 15 residues. The CDR3 region is CSGATSTASTDTQYF. Here the CDR3 DNA reads TGCAGCGGGGCCACTAGCACTGCTAGCACAGATACGCAGTATTTT.

This clone appeared a few times. The chain combines TRBV9 with TRBJ1-2; D not resolved. The CDR3 is made up of 14 amino acids. V was trimmed by 0 bases and J by 2 bases, leaving 8 bases between them. The germline gives CDR1 SGDLS, CDR2 YYNGEE. The CDR3 protein is CASSVEPENYGYTF. Written as DNA, the CDR3 is TGTGCCAGCAGCGTAGAGCCCGAGAACTATGGCTACACCTTC. Drawing the rest from reference TRBV9 and TRBJ1-2, the complete variable domain is DSGVTQTPKHLITATGQRVTLRCSPRSGDLSVYWYQQSLDQGLQFLIQYYNGEERAKGNILERFSAQQFPDLHSELNLSSLELGDSALYFCASSVEPENYGYTFGSGTRLTVV.

CDR3: CASSFTSGQLEKLFF. In DNA, the CDR3 is TGTGCCAGCAGTTTCACCTCGGGACAGCTTGAAAAACTGTTTTTT. This sequence joins TRBV6-5 and TRBJ1-4; the match to TRBD1 covers 7 bases. Germline CDR1 is MNHEY and CDR2 is SVGAGI. The CDR3 contains 15 residues. The junction had 9 bases not matched to a gene; V was cut back by 4 bases and J by 7 bases.

This chain uses TRBV2 with TRBJ2-7, with 8 positions matching TRBD2. With 10 bases clipped from V and 1 base from J, the junction kept 6 bases outside the gene matches. The V gene's germline CDR1 is SNHLY and CDR2 FYNNEI. The CDR3 sequence is 13 residues long. CDR3 sequence (DNA): TGTGCCATCGGGGCTAGCGGGTCCTACGAGCAGTACTTC. Translating it yields CAIGASGSYEQYF. Full variable domain (remainder filled in from reference TRBV2 and TRBJ2-7): EPEVTQTPSHQVTQMGQEVILRCVPISNHLYFYWYRQILGQKVEFLVSFYNNEISEKSEIFDDQFSVERPDGSNFTLKIRSTKLEDSAMYFCAIGASGSYEQYFGPGTRLTVT.

The genes are TRBV2 and TRBJ2-7, with a weak D call TRBD2 (5 bases). The germline gives CDR1 SNHLY, CDR2 FYNNEI. This CDR3 is built from 14 residues. Trimming pared 4 bases from V and 2 bases from J, leaving 12 bases between. CDR3 coding DNA: TGTGCCAGCAGTGCGGCTAGCCCGGCCTACGAGCAGTACTTC. Its translation: CASSAASPAYEQYF.

This clone was observed a handful of times. The chain links TRBV7-9 to TRBJ1-2; D uncertain. The V gene's germline CDR1 is SEHNR and CDR2 FQNEAQ (reference sequence). The CDR3 loop spans 15 amino acids. The ends were cut back, 1 base at V and 0 bases at J, with 9 bases in the middle. This CDR3 is CASSLVPESNYGYTF. The DNA of the CDR3 is TGTGCCAGCAGCTTAGTCCCAGAATCTAACTATGGCTACACCTTC.

The chain recombines TRBV2 with TRBJ2-4; unclear D gene. The CDR3 loop spans 15 amino acids. Deletions cut 2 bases from V and 1 base from J, with 9 bases between. CDR1 is SNHLY and CDR2 is FYNNEI in the germline V gene. The CDR3, as DNA: TGTGCCAGCAGTGAAACAATTGGCGCCAAAAACATTCAGTACTTC. Protein product: CASSETIGAKNIQYF.

V gene TRBV7-9 combines with J gene TRBJ1-2, with D possibly TRBD1 on 6 matching bases. The CDR3 contains 14 residues. V gave up 2 bases and J gave up 7 bases, with 14 bases separating them. The germline V gene has CDR1 SEHNR and CDR2 FQNEAQ (reference sequence). The CDR3 region is CASSLTRGDGGYTF. The CDR3 region has the DNA TGTGCCAGCAGCTTAACCAGGGGTGATGGTGGCTACACCTTC.

The rearrangement links TRBV4-1 to TRBJ2-5, with 7 positions matching TRBD1. Looked up from germline, CDR1 is MGHRA and CDR2 is YSYEKL. The CDR3 is 15 residues long. The junction had 8 bases not matched to a gene; V was cut back by 3 bases and J by 4 bases. In nucleotides, the CDR3 is TGCGCCAGCAGCCATATCAAGGGGGCAGGAGAGACCCAGTACTTC. It specifies CASSHIKGAGETQYF.